This TCR beta chain was profiled in a study of identical twins. Through template switching, a universal primer site was introduced, and the cDNA contained unique molecular identifiers. TCRdb reanalysed the 5' RACE reads using MiXCR and keeps one entry per CDR3 protein. Of some 1,700,000 distinct CDR3 sequences in the sample, more than 30% are singletons; the top ten hold about 0.3%. Concerning this clonotype: The target antigen is unknown.

The CDR3 totals 17 residues. Unmatched junction bases numbered 9, after V lost 5 bases and J lost 4 bases. Broader study findings: Excess sharing by twins proved weaker in beta out-of-frame sequences.

The chain carries TRBV12-3 or TRBV12-4 and TRBJ1-4, with 11 bases matching TRBD1. This TCR came from a newborn girl in good health. Material for sequencing was cord blood. The CDR3 DNA follows: TGTGCCAGCAGTGAGGACAGGGGGCACCGCCTTAATGAAAAACTGTTTTTT. Its translation: CASSEDRGHRLNEKLFF.